This T cell receptor (beta chain) derives from a study of blood T cell repertoires in COVID-19. About the research overall: Samples representing acute and convalescent COVID-19 were sourced from the United States, Italy and Spain. T cells, B-cell-depleted T cells, or PBMCs supplied cDNA or gDNA.

The CDR3 has 17 amino acids. Germline V gene lookup returns CDR1 SGHRS and CDR2 YFSETQ. V lost 4 bases, J lost 0 bases, and 14 bases lay in between. Original handling: Nucleated cell number was recorded as an estimate derived from reference gene primer amplification. The data were produced by immunoSEQ multiplex PCR, yet TCRdb's version contains in-frame clones alone and is incomplete. That table gives V, J and clone size, and the DNA gave D and trimming. Found here are 200,000 to 250,000 clones, about four fifths of them singletons; the top ten hold 3.6%. This chain joins TRBV5-1 and TRBJ2-6; weak D call: TRBD1 (6 bases). This TCR came from a woman aged 80 or older with acute or convalescent COVID-19. What was sequenced was peripheral blood. The CDR3 coding sequence is TGCGCCAGCAGCCAAAGGACAGTAACCTCTGGGGCCAACGTCCTGACTTTC. As protein: CASSQRTVTSGANVLTF.